These 16 T cell receptor beta chains were sequenced from one sample in a study of blood T cell repertoires in COVID-19 (dated by TCRdb to about 2020). Libraries came from the immunoSEQ multiplex PCR assay. TCRdb carries this immuneACCESS record with in-frame sequences only. Its versions omit some clonotypes, under half of them owing to an unresolved V gene in the studies checked, with the rest unexplained. This sample is represented by 180,000 or so clones; over 75% of them were singletons. In total, the top ten clones hold approximately 9.9% of the sample. The source material was PBMCs or T cells enriched from blood (not recorded which). Source of these receptors: a man between 50 and 59 years old who had recovered from COVID-19.

The chain joins TRBV18 to TRBJ2-1; TRBD2 matches 7 bases. V was pared by 3 bases and J by 4 bases, with 9 bases of the junction left unmatched. The germline V gene has CDR1 KGHSH and CDR2 LQKENI. This CDR3 is built from 16 residues. In nucleotides, the CDR3 is TGTGCCAGCTCACCTTACGTAACGGGGGGTTACAATGAGCAGTTCTTC. It codes for CASSPYVTGGYNEQFF.

This clone was seen only a few times. This chain links TRBV5-5 with TRBJ1-6; weak D call: TRBD1 (6 bases). V was shortened by 5 bases and J by 10 bases, with 19 bases between the two germline ends. This CDR3 is 15 amino acids long. CDR1 SGHKS and CDR2 YYEKEE come from the germline V gene (reference sequence). The CDR3 loop reads CASSWDGQSDSPLHF. CDR3 bases: TGTGCCAGCAGTTGGGATGGACAGTCAGACTCACCCCTCCACTTT.

V is TRBV9 and J is TRBJ2-2; perhaps TRBD2 as D (6 bases). Trimming took off 0 bases at V and 0 bases at J, with 6 bases between the two ends. The CDR3 is made up of 15 amino acids. The germline gives CDR1 SGDLS, CDR2 YYNGEE. In DNA, the CDR3 is TGTGCCAGCAGCGTAGGGGGGGCGAACACCGGGGAGCTGTTTTTT. Protein sequence: CASSVGGANTGELFF. Variable domain in full (rest from reference TRBV9 and TRBJ2-2): DSGVTQTPKHLITATGQRVTLRCSPRSGDLSVYWYQQSLDQGLQFLIQYYNGEERAKGNILERFSAQQFPDLHSELNLSSLELGDSALYFCASSVGGANTGELFFGEGSRLTVL.

The J gene is TRBJ2-1, the V gene TRBV5-1; TRBD2 aligns across 8 bases. The CDR3 covers 17 residues. The V gene end was trimmed by 0 bases and the J gene end by 0 bases; junction bases not matched to a gene: 5. Germline CDR1 and CDR2: SGHRS and YFSETQ. The CDR3, as DNA: TGCGCCAGCAGCTTGGGGAGCGGGGGACCCTCCTACAATGAGCAGTTCTTC. Translated: CASSLGSGGPSYNEQFF.

V is TRBV28 and J is TRBJ2-3; TRBD1 is a possible D gene (6 bases). V was trimmed by 2 bases and J by 1 base, leaving 10 bases between them. Germline V gene lookup returns CDR1 MDHEN and CDR2 SYDVKM. The CDR3 has 15 amino acids. In DNA form, the CDR3 reads TGTGCCAGCAGTTTAAGGACAGTGGGCACAGATACGCAGTATTTT. It encodes CASSLRTVGTDTQYF.

V is TRBV28 and J is TRBJ1-1, with D tentatively TRBD1 (6 bases). Germline CDR1 reads MDHEN; CDR2 reads SYDVKM. The CDR3 is 16 amino acids. Trimming removed 2 bases at V and 1 base at J, with 14 bases between. CDR3 sequence reads: CASSLRLGTSNTEAFF. For the CDR3, the DNA is TGTGCCAGCAGTTTAAGACTCGGGACATCGAACACTGAAGCTTTCTTT.

This rearrangement joins TRBV6-1 to TRBJ2-2; 12 positions agree with TRBD2. The CDR3 has 15 residues. In germline, CDR1 is MNHNS, CDR2 SASEGT. With 2 bases clipped from V and 6 bases from J, the junction kept 1 base outside the gene matches. The CDR3 sequence is CASSELAGGPGELFF. The CDR3 nucleotides are TGTGCCAGCAGTGAACTAGCGGGGGGGCCCGGGGAGCTGTTTTTT.

The gene calls are TRBV28 and TRBJ2-5; D is unresolved. The germline CDR1 and CDR2 sequences are MDHEN and SYDVKM. The V and J ends lost 5 bases and 4 bases respectively, with 11 bases between them. This CDR3 is built from 13 residues. Here the CDR3 DNA reads TGTGCCAGCAGTGAAAGTCAGGCAGAGACCCAGTACTTC. Protein product: CASSESQAETQYF.

The chain links TRBV2 to TRBJ2-1; 7 nucleotides align to TRBD1. CDR1 and CDR2 from the germline V gene are SNHLY and FYNNEI. CDR3 length: 12 residues. J lost 12 bases, V lost 5 bases, and 7 bases had no gene match. CDR3 bases: TGTGCCAGCAGTTCTACAGGGGATAGGCAGTTCTTC. It translates to CASSSTGDRQFF.

There are a few counts of this clone. The chain recombines TRBV12-3 or TRBV12-4 with TRBJ2-3, with D possibly TRBD2 on 5 matching bases. The CDR3 consists of 12 residues. Deletions cut 5 bases from V and 14 bases from J, with 17 bases between. CDR3 nucleotides: TGTGCCAGCAGTGTACTAGTGTTGGACCCGTATTTT. It encodes CASSVLVLDPYF.

The rearrangement joins TRBV5-1 to TRBJ1-1, with D unclear. This CDR3 has 15 amino acids. In germline, CDR1 is SGHRS, CDR2 YFSETQ. Trimming took 0 bases from V and 1 from J, leaving 10 bases between them. The CDR3 sequence is CASSLVVQKNTEAFF. CDR3 nucleotides: TGCGCCAGCAGCTTGGTTGTACAGAAGAACACTGAAGCTTTCTTT.

The gene calls are TRBV28 and TRBJ2-7; D possibly corresponds to TRBD2 (6 bases). The CDR3 is made up of 15 amino acids. The V end was cut by 2 bases, the J end by 2 bases, with 13 bases between. CDR1 is MDHEN and CDR2 is SYDVKM in the germline V gene. CDR3: CASSLGGAQPYEQYF. The CDR3 region has the DNA TGTGCCAGCAGTTTAGGAGGGGCCCAACCCTACGAGCAGTACTTC.

This chain uses TRBV2 with TRBJ2-7, with 7 positions matching TRBD1. The germline V gene encodes CDR1 SNHLY and CDR2 FYNNEI. The V gene end was trimmed by 9 bases and the J gene end by 2 bases; junction bases not matched to a gene: 4. CDR3 length: 12 residues. CDR3 in DNA: TGTGCCAGTAGACAGGGCCCCTACGAGCAGTACTTC. It codes for CASRQGPYEQYF. The complete variable domain, with remaining parts taken from reference TRBV2 and TRBJ2-7, reads EPEVTQTPSHQVTQMGQEVILRCVPISNHLYFYWYRQILGQKVEFLVSFYNNEISEKSEIFDDQFSVERPDGSNFTLKIRSTKLEDSAMYFCASRQGPYEQYFGPGTRLTVT.

The chain employs TRBV28 and TRBJ1-2; D unresolved. Germline V lookup: CDR1 MDHEN, CDR2 SYDVKM. V was clipped by 5 bases and J by 7 bases, with 14 bases between them. The CDR3 runs to 13 residues. CDR3 DNA sequence: TGTGCCAGCAGTAGTTTGGGCCTCCTTGGCTACACCTTC. Protein: CASSSLGLLGYTF.

The chain recombines TRBV28 with TRBJ2-5; TRBD1 matches 7 bases. There are 14 residues in the CDR3. Germline CDR1 is MDHEN and CDR2 is SYDVKM. The V segment lost 3 bases and the J segment 5 bases; nucleotides outside the gene matches: 6. The CDR3 protein is CASSFDRELETQYF. The CDR3 nucleotides are TGTGCCAGCAGTTTTGACAGGGAGTTGGAGACCCAGTACTTC.

This clone was seen just once. This chain joins TRBV6-1 and TRBJ2-7; D ambiguous. CDR3 length: 14 amino acids. V was pared by 0 bases and J by 2 bases, with 8 bases between. Germline assignment: CDR1 MNHNS and CDR2 SASEGT. In DNA form, the CDR3 reads TGTGCCAGCAGTGAAGCGGCAGGAACCTACGAGCAGTACTTC. This sequence encodes CASSEAAGTYEQYF.